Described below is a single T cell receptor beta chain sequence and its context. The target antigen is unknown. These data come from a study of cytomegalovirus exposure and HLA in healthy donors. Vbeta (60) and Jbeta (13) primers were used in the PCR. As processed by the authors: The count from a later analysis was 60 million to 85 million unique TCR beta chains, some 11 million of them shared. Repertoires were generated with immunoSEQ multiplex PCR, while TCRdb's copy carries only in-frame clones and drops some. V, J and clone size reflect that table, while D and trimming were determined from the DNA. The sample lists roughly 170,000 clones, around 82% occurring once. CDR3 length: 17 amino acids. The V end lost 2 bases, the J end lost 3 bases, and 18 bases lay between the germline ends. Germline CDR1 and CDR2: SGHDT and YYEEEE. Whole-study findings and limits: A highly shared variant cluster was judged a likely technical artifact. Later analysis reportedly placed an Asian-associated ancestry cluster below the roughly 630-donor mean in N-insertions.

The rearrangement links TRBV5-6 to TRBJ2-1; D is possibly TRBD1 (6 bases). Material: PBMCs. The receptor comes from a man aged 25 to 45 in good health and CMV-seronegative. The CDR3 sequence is CASSFYLQGGLYNEQFF. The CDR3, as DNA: TGTGCCAGCAGCTTTTACCTACAGGGTGGGCTCTACAATGAGCAGTTCTTC. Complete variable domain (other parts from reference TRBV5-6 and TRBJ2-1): DAGVTQSPTHLIKTRGQQVTLRCSPKSGHDTVSWYQQALGQGPQFIFQYYEEEERQRGNFPDRFSGHQFPNYSSELNVNALLLGDSALYLCASSFYLQGGLYNEQFFGPGTRLTVL.